The 14 T cell receptor beta chains in this list originate from one sample, sequenced in a study of identical twins. MiXCR, run by TCRdb on the 5' RACE reads, gives a single entry per CDR3 protein. The data show some 190,000 distinct CDR3 sequences, more than 15% seen once. A further study also used this sample, focusing on T cells expressing NK-cell markers.

What was sequenced was CD8+ T cells sorted from blood. All receptors derive from a woman younger than 30 in good health.

This clonotype has more than one count but fewer than ten. The chain recombines TRBV15 with TRBJ2-2, with TRBD2 matching 7 bases. V trimming: 0 bases; J trimming: 2 bases; junction bases outside the gene matches: 6. CDR1 LNHNV and CDR2 YYDKDF come from the germline V gene (reference sequence). The CDR3 totals 17 residues. CDR3 coding DNA: TGTGCCACCAGCAGAGATAAACTAGCGTTAAACACCGGGGAGCTGTTTTTT. This gives the protein CATSRDKLALNTGELFF.

In its sample, this clonotype was seen a few times. V and J are TRBV25-1 and TRBJ1-2; no definite D call. Germline V lookup: CDR1 MGHDK, CDR2 SYGVNS. The CDR3 has 13 residues. Trimming pared 3 bases from V and 2 bases from J, leaving 7 bases between. The CDR3 sequence is CASSEAFNYGYTF. As DNA, the CDR3 is TGTGCCAGCAGTGAGGCATTCAACTATGGCTACACCTTC.

The V gene is TRBV19, the J gene TRBJ2-7; TRBD1 matches 8 bases. The CDR3 is 11 residues long. Looked up from germline, CDR1 is LNHDA and CDR2 is SQIVND (reference sequence). Trimming cost V 9 bases and J 6 bases; bases outside gene matches: 4. The CDR3 is CASKTGGEQYF. The CDR3 DNA reads TGTGCCAGCAAAACAGGGGGCGAGCAGTACTTC.

V gene TRBV7-3 combines with J gene TRBJ1-1, with a possible D match to TRBD1 (5 bases). The germline V and J ends were trimmed by 7 bases and 4 bases, with 16 bases remaining between them. The CDR3 has 14 residues. CDR1 is SGHTA and CDR2 is FQGTGA in the germline V gene. CDR3 DNA sequence: TGTGCCAGCAATCCCCATGGGGGATTCACTGAAGCTTTCTTT. It is translated as CASNPHGGFTEAFF.

J is TRBJ2-3 and V is TRBV12-3 or TRBV12-4; D is perhaps TRBD2 (5 bases). V was trimmed by 3 bases and J by 2 bases, leaving 9 bases between them. CDR3 length equals 14 residues. The CDR3 loop is CASSFEGNTDTQYF. The DNA of the CDR3 is TGTGCCAGCAGTTTTGAGGGAAACACAGATACGCAGTATTTT.

The chain is built from TRBV6-5 and TRBJ2-1; 9 positions agree with TRBD1. CDR1 MNHEY and CDR2 SVGAGI come from the germline V gene. The CDR3 has 14 amino acids. The J segment lost 4 bases and the V segment lost 4 bases, leaving 2 bases of the junction unmatched. CDR3 sequence (DNA): TGTGCCAGCAGTTGGGACAGGGAATACAATGAGCAGTTCTTC. Translated: CASSWDREYNEQFF.

V and J are TRBV27 and TRBJ2-7; tentatively, D is TRBD2 (7 bases). The germline V gene encodes CDR1 MNHEY and CDR2 SMNVEV (reference sequence). The V gene lost 5 bases and the J gene lost 2 bases, with 19 bases spanning the gap. The length of the CDR3 is 16 residues. This CDR3 reads CASSPGGPHSPYEQYF. The DNA of the CDR3 is TGTGCCAGCAGTCCGGGGGGCCCTCATTCACCCTACGAGCAGTACTTC.

The chain couples TRBV27 to TRBJ2-1, with D uncertain. Trimming stripped 7 bases from V and 2 bases from J, with 18 bases between. The V gene's germline CDR1 is MNHEY and CDR2 SMNVEV (reference sequence). There are 16 residues in the CDR3. The CDR3 protein is CASTPSRLQPYNEQFF. The CDR3 DNA sequence: TGTGCCAGCACCCCCTCCCGGCTCCAACCCTACAATGAGCAGTTCTTC.

The chain recombines TRBV5-1 with TRBJ1-3; D call uncertain. Between the trimmed V and J ends, which lost 6 bases and 3 bases, there was a span of 4 bases. The CDR3 runs to 11 residues. Germline lookup yields CDR1 SGHRS and CDR2 YFSETQ. CDR3 protein: CASKDGNTIYF. DNA for the CDR3: TGCGCCAGCAAGGATGGAAACACCATATATTTT.

This clonotype was picked up many times. The rearrangement uses TRBV12-3 or TRBV12-4 and TRBJ1-1, with TRBD1 matching 8 bases. The V and J ends lost 6 bases and 0 bases, in that order; junction bases with no gene match: 6. This CDR3 region has 15 residues. CDR3: CASSPGGGMNTEAFF. CDR3 DNA sequence: TGTGCCAGCAGCCCAGGGGGCGGGATGAACACTGAAGCTTTCTTT.

As concerns this clonotype: At one end, the junction sequence differs from germline, possibly due to a read error. The rearrangement uses TRBV7-9 and TRBJ1-6, with D maybe TRBD1 (5 bases). CDR1 is SEHNR and CDR2 is FQNEAQ in the germline V gene (reference sequence). CDR3 length equals 16 residues. As DNA, the CDR3 is TGTACCAGCAGCACAAGCCGGACACAGTATAATTCACCCCTCCACTTT. Translated, it gives CTSSTSRTQYNSPLHF.

By sample fraction, this clonotype is medium-sized. J is TRBJ2-3 and V is TRBV7-8; D is ambiguous. This CDR3 has 15 residues. The V end lost 4 bases, the J end lost 1 base, and 12 bases lay between the germline ends. The germline gives CDR1 SGHVS, CDR2 FQNEAQ. The CDR3 loop reads CASSYLPAGTDTQYF. The DNA of the CDR3 is TGTGCCAGCAGCTACTTACCCGCCGGCACAGATACGCAGTATTTT. Full variable domain (rest looked up from reference TRBV7-8 and TRBJ2-3): GAGVSQSPRYKVAKRGQDVALRCDPISGHVSLFWYQQALGQGPEFLTYFQNEAQLDKSGLPSDRFFAERPEGSVSTLKIQRTQQEDSAVYLCASSYLPAGTDTQYFGPGTRLTVL.

V usage is TRBV4-1 and J usage is TRBJ2-1, with 9 bases fitting TRBD1. This CDR3 has 13 amino acids. Germline V gene data show CDR1 as MGHRA and CDR2 as YSYEKL. V lost 8 bases, J lost 6 bases, and 5 bases stayed unmatched. CDR3 sequence: CASCLDRGNEQFF. The CDR3 DNA sequence: TGCGCCAGCTGTTTGGACAGGGGCAATGAGCAGTTCTTC.

Worth noting for this clonotype: One end of the junction varies from germline; a read error may be responsible. The V call is TRBV7-7, the J call TRBJ2-1; unclear D gene. The V gene's germline CDR1 is SSHAT and CDR2 FNYEAQ (reference sequence). CDR3 size: 16 residues. The CDR3 DNA is TGTGCTAGCAGCACGGACGTTATGAGCTCCTACAATGAGCAGTTCTTC. This sequence encodes CASSTDVMSSYNEQFF.